This T cell receptor beta chain came from a study of post-analysis software for immune sequencing data. About the research overall: Progressive-relapsing, secondary progressive and relapsing-remitting multiple sclerosis were among the disease courses included. Study-level findings and limits: Those samples that were prepared in the same batch co-clustered strongly by F measure. Relative to controls, patients had a few TRBV segments at higher frequency, with TRBV5-6, TRBV5-1 and TRBV20-1 among these. Compared with controls, patients showed significantly lower normalized Chao1 diversity.

Germline V gives CDR1 SGHRS, CDR2 YFSETQ. CDR3 size: 14 residues. This clonotype turned up a few times. What it binds is not known. Each TCR beta cDNA library carried unique molecular identifiers. Once 1 to 10 million T cells were used, roughly 0.5 million cDNA molecules resulted. TCRdb fed the PCR reads into MiXCR, producing one record per CDR3 protein. The top ten clones hold approximately 4.3% of a sample with about 820,000 distinct CDR3 sequences, roughly 58% of them seen once. The rearrangement links TRBV5-1 to TRBJ2-4; D gene uncertain. The end of the DNA aligns better with TRBJ2-7, so the J call may be wrong. This sequence was found in a girl aged 10 to 17 with multiple sclerosis. The specimen sequenced was blood. CDR3 amino acids: CASSLASGDYEQYF. CDR3 DNA: TGCGCCAGCAGCTTGGCCTCGGGCGACTACGAGCAGTACTTC.